Detailed here is one T cell receptor (beta chain). Trimming took 3 bases from V and 1 from J, leaving 13 bases between them. There are 16 residues in the CDR3. In germline, CDR1 is MRHNA, CDR2 SNTAGT. As for treatment: preoperative locoregional IRX-2 cytokine immunotherapy. Patients received preoperative, locoregional IRX-2 cytokine immunotherapy in a phase Ib study. Repertoires were generated with immunoSEQ multiplex PCR, while TCRdb's copy carries only in-frame clones and drops some. The sample carries thousands of clones, 55% to 70% recorded once. The record originates from a study of preoperative IRX-2 immunotherapy in early breast cancer.

This sequence was found in a human donor with breast cancer. This sample comprised tumor tissue, obtained before IRX-2 immunotherapy. The chain is built from TRBV6-4 and TRBJ1-5; no definite D call. The CDR3, as DNA: TGTGCCAGCAGTGAACGGGCACTAGTAAGCAATCAGCCCCAGCATTTT. It is translated as CASSERALVSNQPQHF.